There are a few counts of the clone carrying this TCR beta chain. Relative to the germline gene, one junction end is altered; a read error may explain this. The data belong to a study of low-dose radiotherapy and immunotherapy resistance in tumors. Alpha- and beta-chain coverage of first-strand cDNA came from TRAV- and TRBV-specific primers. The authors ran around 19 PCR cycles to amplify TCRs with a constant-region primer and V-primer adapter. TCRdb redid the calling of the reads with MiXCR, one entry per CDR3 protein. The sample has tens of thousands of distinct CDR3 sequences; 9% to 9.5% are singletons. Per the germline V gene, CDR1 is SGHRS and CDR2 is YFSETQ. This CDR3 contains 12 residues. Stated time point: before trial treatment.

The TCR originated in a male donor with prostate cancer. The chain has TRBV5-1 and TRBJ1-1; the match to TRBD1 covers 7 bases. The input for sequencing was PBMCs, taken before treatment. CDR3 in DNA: TGCGCCAGCAGCTTGGTTGGAGGGGGCTTCATGTTT. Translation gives CASSLVGGGFMF.